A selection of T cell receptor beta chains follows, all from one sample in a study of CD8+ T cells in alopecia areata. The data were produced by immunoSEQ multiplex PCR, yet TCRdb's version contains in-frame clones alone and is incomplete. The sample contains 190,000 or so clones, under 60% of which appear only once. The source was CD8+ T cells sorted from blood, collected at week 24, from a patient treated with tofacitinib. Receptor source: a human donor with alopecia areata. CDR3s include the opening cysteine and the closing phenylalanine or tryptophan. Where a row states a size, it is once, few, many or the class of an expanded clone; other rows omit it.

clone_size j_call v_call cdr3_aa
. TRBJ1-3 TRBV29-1 CSVEDQKGRRSSGNTIYF
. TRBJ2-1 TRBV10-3 CAISEGGVAEQFF
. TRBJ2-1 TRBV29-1 CSVEAGQRGNEQFF
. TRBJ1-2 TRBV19 CASSNGELGGYTF
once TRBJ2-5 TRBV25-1 CASSVATAPQETQYF
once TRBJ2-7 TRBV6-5 CASSYVGTAPYEQYF
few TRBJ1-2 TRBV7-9 CASSPGVNYGYTF
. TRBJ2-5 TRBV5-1 CASSLNRETQYF
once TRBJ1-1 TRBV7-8 CASSYGGGNEAFF
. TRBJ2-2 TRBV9 CASSALGGTGGPYNTGELFF
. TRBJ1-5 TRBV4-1 CASSQANQPQHF
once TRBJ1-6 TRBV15 CATSKQSSSYNSPLHF
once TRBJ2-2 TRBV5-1 CASSWGGQTMPTNTGELFF
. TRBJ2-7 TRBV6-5 CASSPPGEQYF
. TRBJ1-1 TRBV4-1 CASSQDSGDTEAFF
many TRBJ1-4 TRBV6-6 CASSWGGANEKLFF
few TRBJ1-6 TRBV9 CASSVGDNSPLHF
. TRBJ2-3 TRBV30 CAWSVDSLAGTTDTQYF
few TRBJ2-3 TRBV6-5 CASSPTGFRTDTQYF
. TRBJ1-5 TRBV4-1 CASSAQGNQPQHF
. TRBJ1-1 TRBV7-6 CASSLSWGGGEAFF
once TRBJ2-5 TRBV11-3 CASSPYRTGTKETQYF
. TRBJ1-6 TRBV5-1 CASSLTGTYNSPLHF
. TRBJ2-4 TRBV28 CASSSTPGLRTADIQYF
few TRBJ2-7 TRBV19 CASSTGRGMEQYF
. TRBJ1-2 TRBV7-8 CASKQDSNYGYTF
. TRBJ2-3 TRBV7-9 CASSLRVGSSTDTQYF
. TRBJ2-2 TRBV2 CAGSGQGRTGELFF
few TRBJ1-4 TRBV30 CACRGGVRYEKLFF